What follows are 4 T cell receptor beta chains derived from one specimen sequenced in a study of blood T cells in healthy people across ages. It was with a sample-barcoded 5' primer and a J-beta primer mix that a second PCR of about 7 to 12 cycles was run. TCRdb reanalysed the 5' RACE reads using MiXCR and keeps one entry per CDR3 protein. The sample records fewer than 700,000 distinct CDR3 sequences, 47% being singletons. Sequenced: blood. Receptors originate from an older man in good health.

The chain's CDR3 is CASSRAGTGGIEQYF. CDR3 DNA sequence: TGTGCCAGCAGCCGCGCCGGGACAGGGGGCATTGAGCAGTACTTC. The gene calls are TRBV7-9 and TRBJ2-7; 12 nucleotides line up with TRBD1. Germline V lookup: CDR1 SEHNR, CDR2 FQNEAQ (reference sequence). The junction had 9 bases not matched to a gene; V was cut back by 5 bases and J by 7 bases. The CDR3 runs 15 residues.

This clonotype was seen more than once but under ten times. As DNA, the CDR3 is TGTGCCAGCGCTAGCGGGGAGAGGGGTACGCAGTATTTT. Amino acids: CASASGERGTQYF. The chain couples TRBV7-2 to TRBJ2-3; 9 bases are shared with TRBD2. Per germline, CDR1 SGHTA and CDR2 FQGNSA. The CDR3 spans 13 residues. J was trimmed by 8 bases and V by 8 bases; bases with no gene match: 8.

The chain links TRBV12-5 to TRBJ2-5; no definite D call. V lost 0 bases, J lost 5 bases, and 7 bases lay in between. Germline V gene sequence: CDR1 LGHNT, CDR2 FRNRAP. The CDR3 is made up of 13 amino acids. This chain's CDR3 is CASGLVLGETQYF. CDR3 nucleotides: TGTGCTAGTGGTTTGGTCTTGGGGGAGACCCAGTACTTC.

This clonotype was found a few times. V usage is TRBV5-1 and J usage is TRBJ2-5, with TRBD1 matching over 7 bases. Germline V gene lookup returns CDR1 SGHRS and CDR2 YFSETQ. V lost 3 bases to trimming and J lost 12 bases; unmatched junction nucleotides: 11. The CDR3 extends over 13 amino acids. CDR3 sequence reads: CASSYSGGQGKYF. CDR3 nucleotide sequence: TGCGCCAGCAGCTACTCAGGGGGACAAGGGAAGTACTTC.